The T cell receptor beta chain described here comes from a study of blood T cell repertoires in COVID-19. About the research overall: The United States, Italy and Spain provided the acute and convalescent COVID-19 samples. The analysed material was cDNA or gDNA that came from T cells, B-cell-depleted T cells, or PBMCs.

Original processing notes: How many nucleated cells were present was estimated from reference gene primer amplification. The protocol was immunoSEQ multiplex PCR, while the TCRdb copy is restricted to in-frame clones and leaves out a portion. That table gives V, J and clone size, and the DNA gave D and trimming. The sample records approximately 35,000 clones, nearly 80% being singletons. The J segment lost 1 base and the V segment lost 2 bases, leaving 5 bases of the junction unmatched. CDR1 and CDR2 from the germline V gene are MNHEY and SVGEGT. The CDR3 is 17 residues long. This sequence joins TRBV6-2 or TRBV6-3 and TRBJ2-2; 9 bases match TRBD1. This sequence originates from an elderly man with acute or convalescent COVID-19. The sample taken for sequencing was peripheral blood. The CDR3 bases are TGTGCCAGCAGTTACCACTACAGGGGGCGGAACACCGGGGAGCTGTTTTTT. It encodes CASSYHYRGRNTGELFF.